These T cell receptor beta chains were read from a single sample in a study of T cells in Graves' hyperthyroidism and ophthalmopathy. Each CDR3 protein gets one entry after TCRdb re-called the multiplex PCR reads with MiXCR. In the table there are roughly 150,000 distinct CDR3 sequences, about 9.4% of which are singletons. Material: blood. These TCRs come from a woman aged 18-29 years with Graves' hyperthyroidism that later progressed to Graves' ophthalmopathy. The CDR3 runs from the conserved cysteine through the conserved F or W. The order of the fields is D gene, clone size, V gene, J gene, CDR3 DNA, CDR3 protein. The D gene is left open where the match is weak. Clone sizes are given selectively: once, few, many, or a class where the clone is expanded.

D: -; size: many; V: TRBV2; J: TRBJ1-2; DNA: TGTGCCAGCAGCCCAAAGACAGGACCCTATGGCTACACCTTC; CDR3: CASSPKTGPYGYTF
D: TRBD1; size: -; V: TRBV24-1; J: TRBJ1-1; DNA: TGTGCCACCAGTGACCCCGGGACAGGGTCCAACACTGAAGCTTTCTTT; CDR3: CATSDPGTGSNTEAFF
D: -; size: few; V: TRBV7-9; J: TRBJ1-1; DNA: TGTGCCAGCAGCTTGAGCCGAGAAGCTTTCTTT; CDR3: CASSLSREAFF
D: -; size: many; V: TRBV5-6; J: TRBJ1-1; DNA: TGTGCCAGCAGCTTTCCAAACACTGAAGCTTTCTTT; CDR3: CASSFPNTEAFF
D: -; size: many; V: TRBV2; J: TRBJ2-7; DNA: TGTGCCAGCACCGGAGGGGGGAGGGCCGACTCCTACGAGCAGTACTTC; CDR3: CASTGGGRADSYEQYF
D: TRBD1; size: -; V: TRBV18; J: TRBJ2-5; DNA: TGTGCCAGCTCACCAGTACTGGCTCCGGGACAGTCAACCCAAGAGACCCAGTACTTC; CDR3: CASSPVLAPGQSTQETQYF
D: TRBD2; size: few; V: TRBV20-1; J: TRBJ2-1; DNA: TGCAGTGCCCCCTCTAGCGGGGGGTCCTACAATGAGCAGTTCTTC; CDR3: CSAPSSGGSYNEQFF
D: TRBD1; size: many; V: TRBV6-1; J: TRBJ1-6; DNA: TGTGCCAGCAGTCTTACGGGACAGGGGGTTAGTTCTAATTCACCCCTCCACTTT; CDR3: CASSLTGQGVSSNSPLHF
D: -; size: many; V: TRBV5-1; J: TRBJ1-1; DNA: TGCGCCAGCAGCCCTCCAAACCCAGGACCGAACACTGAAGCTTTCTTT; CDR3: CASSPPNPGPNTEAFF
D: TRBD2; size: -; V: TRBV5-1; J: TRBJ2-7; DNA: TGCGCCAGCAGCTTGAAACTAGCGGGAGGGCCTTATTACGAGCAGTACTTC; CDR3: CASSLKLAGGPYYEQYF
D: -; size: many; V: TRBV4-1; J: TRBJ2-7; DNA: TGCGCCAGCAGCCCTAATACGGAGGGACGACAGTACTTC; CDR3: CASSPNTEGRQYF
D: -; size: many; V: TRBV30; J: TRBJ2-7; DNA: TGTGCCTGGAGTAGGACGTTCAACGAGCAGTACTTC; CDR3: CAWSRTFNEQYF
D: -; size: many; V: TRBV6-1; J: TRBJ1-2; DNA: TGTGCCAGCAGCCCCCAGGGTGGGTATGGCTACACCTTC; CDR3: CASSPQGGYGYTF
D: -; size: many; V: TRBV7-8; J: TRBJ1-1; DNA: TGTGCCAGCAGCTTGGGGCAGGGATTGAACACTGAAGCTTTCTTT; CDR3: CASSLGQGLNTEAFF
D: -; size: many; V: TRBV7-9; J: TRBJ1-2; DNA: TGTGCCAGCAGCTTCGGGGAACTTGAGGGAGGAGGCTACACCTTC; CDR3: CASSFGELEGGGYTF
D: -; size: -; V: TRBV27; J: TRBJ2-3; DNA: TGTGCCAGCAGTCCGCCAAACACAGATACGCAGTATTTT; CDR3: CASSPPNTDTQYF
D: TRBD2; size: many; V: TRBV6-1; J: TRBJ2-1; DNA: TGTGCCAGCACCGGGACTAGCGGCCATGAGCAGTTCTTC; CDR3: CASTGTSGHEQFF
D: -; size: many; V: TRBV24-1; J: TRBJ1-2; DNA: TGTGCCACCAGGAACGACAGAAATGGCTACACCTTC; CDR3: CATRNDRNGYTF
D: -; size: few; V: TRBV5-4; J: TRBJ2-3; DNA: TGTGCCAGCAGCTTGGATCTCCCAGATACGCAGTATTTT; CDR3: CASSLDLPDTQYF
D: TRBD2; size: -; V: TRBV11-3; J: TRBJ2-7; DNA: TGTGCCAGCAGTCGTCTAGCGGCCTCCTACGAGCAGTACTTC; CDR3: CASSRLAASYEQYF
D: TRBD1; size: many; V: TRBV6-1; J: TRBJ1-2; DNA: TGTGCCAGCAGTGTCTTTTACAGGGGCGGCGGAGGCTACACCTTC; CDR3: CASSVFYRGGGGYTF
D: TRBD1; size: -; V: TRBV27; J: TRBJ2-4; DNA: TGTGCCAGCAGTCCCACTCTTGGGACAGGGGGTACCAAAAACATTCAGTACTTC; CDR3: CASSPTLGTGGTKNIQYF
D: -; size: -; V: TRBV5-4; J: TRBJ1-4; DNA: TGTGCCAGCAGCTCCTCACCTGCAACTAATGAAAAACTGTTTTTT; CDR3: CASSSSPATNEKLFF
D: -; size: many; V: TRBV6-1; J: TRBJ2-6; DNA: TGTGCCAGCAGTTCCTCCTCGACAGCCCTCTCTGGGGCCAACGTCCTGACTTTC; CDR3: CASSSSSTALSGANVLTF
D: -; size: few; V: TRBV20-1; J: TRBJ2-5; DNA: TGCAGTGCTAGGGAGGGTCCGGCGGAGACCCAGTACTTC; CDR3: CSAREGPAETQYF
D: -; size: many; V: TRBV20-1; J: TRBJ1-1; DNA: TGCAGTGCTAGGATCAGGACAGCCTTGTTTAACACTGAAGCTTTCTTT; CDR3: CSARIRTALFNTEAFF
D: TRBD1; size: many; V: TRBV7-2; J: TRBJ2-7; DNA: TGTGCCAGCAGCTCCCAGGGGGACTACGAGCAGTACTTC; CDR3: CASSSQGDYEQYF
D: -; size: many; V: TRBV6-1; J: TRBJ2-1; DNA: TGCGCCAGCAGTGATTTCAATGAGCAGTTCTTC; CDR3: CASSDFNEQFF
D: -; size: many; V: TRBV27; J: TRBJ1-4; DNA: TGTGCCAGCAGTTTGGGTACAGGACTGCTCGATGAAAAACTGTTTTTT; CDR3: CASSLGTGLLDEKLFF
D: TRBD2; size: many; V: TRBV7-9; J: TRBJ2-1; DNA: TGTGCCAGCAGCCCAAGCGGGGGGGACTCCTACAATGAGCAGTTCTTC; CDR3: CASSPSGGDSYNEQFF
D: -; size: many; V: TRBV9; J: TRBJ1-1; DNA: TGTGCCAGCAGCGTAGTTTCGGGTGGGGGCACTGAAGCTTTCTTT; CDR3: CASSVVSGGGTEAFF
D: -; size: many; V: TRBV12-3/TRBV12-4; J: TRBJ1-1; DNA: TGTGCCAGCAGTTTTCGTTCAATGGTTTTCACTGAAGCTTTCTTT; CDR3: CASSFRSMVFTEAFF
D: -; size: few; V: TRBV9; J: TRBJ2-1; DNA: TGTGCCAGCAGCCTAGGGGGGAACCGGGGCAGTGAGCAGTTCTTC; CDR3: CASSLGGNRGSEQFF
D: TRBD1; size: many; V: TRBV6-9; J: TRBJ1-5; DNA: TGTGCCAGCAGTCAAGGGGGACAGGGGGGACAGCCCCAGCATTTT; CDR3: CASSQGGQGGQPQHF
D: -; size: many; V: TRBV7-6; J: TRBJ2-7; DNA: TGTGCCAGCAGCTTCGGTAGCTCCTACGAGCAGTACTTC; CDR3: CASSFGSSYEQYF
D: TRBD1; size: many; V: TRBV12-3/TRBV12-4; J: TRBJ2-1; DNA: TGTGCCAGCAGTTTTTTCACAGGGGGTAATGAGCAGTTCTTC; CDR3: CASSFFTGGNEQFF
D: TRBD2; size: many; V: TRBV20-1; J: TRBJ2-7; DNA: TGCAGTGCTAGACTTCCCGGGACTAGTTTATACTACGAGCAGTACTTC; CDR3: CSARLPGTSLYYEQYF
D: -; size: many; V: TRBV28; J: TRBJ1-5; DNA: TGTGCCAGCAGTTTATACCCTAGCAATCAGCCCCAGCATTTT; CDR3: CASSLYPSNQPQHF
D: TRBD2; size: few; V: TRBV29-1; J: TRBJ2-7; DNA: TGCAGCGTTCGGCTAGCGGTCTCCTACGAGCAGTACTTC; CDR3: CSVRLAVSYEQYF
D: -; size: many; V: TRBV6-1; J: TRBJ2-2; DNA: TGTGCCAGCAGCCAGTCCCCCTGGCAGAACACCGGGGAGCTGTTTTTT; CDR3: CASSQSPWQNTGELFF
D: TRBD2; size: many; V: TRBV27; J: TRBJ2-1; DNA: TGTGCCAGCAGTCTAATAGCGGGTACAAAATACAATGAGCAGTTCTTC; CDR3: CASSLIAGTKYNEQFF
D: -; size: many; V: TRBV28; J: TRBJ2-3; DNA: TGTGCCAGCAGTCGGGATCACTGGGCGGGCACAGATACGCAGTATTTT; CDR3: CASSRDHWAGTDTQYF
D: TRBD1; size: -; V: TRBV5-8; J: TRBJ2-6; DNA: TGTGCCAGCACGACAGGGCCTGGGGCCAACGTCCTGACTTTC; CDR3: CASTTGPGANVLTF
D: -; size: many; V: TRBV7-9; J: TRBJ1-1; DNA: TGTGCCAGCAGCTTACCCCTGGGTGAAGCTTTCTTT; CDR3: CASSLPLGEAFF
D: TRBD1; size: -; V: TRBV4-1; J: TRBJ1-1; DNA: TGCGCCAGCAGCCAGGGACAGGGGATAGCTGAAGCTTTCTTT; CDR3: CASSQGQGIAEAFF
D: TRBD2; size: few; V: TRBV30; J: TRBJ2-7; DNA: TGTGCCTGGAGGCGGGGGGAACAATTCCACGAGCAGTACTTC; CDR3: CAWRRGEQFHEQYF
D: -; size: many; V: TRBV19; J: TRBJ1-2; DNA: TGTGCCAGTAGTATAGATAACCAACTCTATGGCTACACCTTC; CDR3: CASSIDNQLYGYTF
D: TRBD1; size: many; V: TRBV5-6; J: TRBJ2-5; DNA: TGTGCCAGCAGCCTGACAGGGTTAGGAGAGACCCAGTACTTC; CDR3: CASSLTGLGETQYF
D: -; size: many; V: TRBV2; J: TRBJ2-3; DNA: TGTGCCAGCAGTGAGGGGTCTCTTACAGATACGCAGTATTTT; CDR3: CASSEGSLTDTQYF
D: TRBD2; size: few; V: TRBV20-1; J: TRBJ2-5; DNA: TGCAGTGCTAGAGATCCGGGGGGGCGACGGGAGACCCAGTACTTC; CDR3: CSARDPGGRRETQYF
D: -; size: -; V: TRBV15; J: TRBJ2-7; DNA: TGTGCCACCAGCAGTGACCTAGGCGTAGCCTGCGAGCAGTACTTC; CDR3: CATSSDLGVACEQYF
D: -; size: few; V: TRBV9; J: TRBJ1-5; DNA: TGTGCCAGCAGCGTTAATGGACTCAATCAGCCCCAGCATTTT; CDR3: CASSVNGLNQPQHF
D: TRBD2; size: many; V: TRBV6-1; J: TRBJ2-5; DNA: TGTGCCAGCAGTATAAGCGGGGGACAAGAGACCCAGTACTTC; CDR3: CASSISGGQETQYF
D: -; size: -; V: TRBV19; J: TRBJ2-6; DNA: TGTGCCAGTAGTATAGTAGCAGGGGCTGGGGCCAACGTCCTGACTTTC; CDR3: CASSIVAGAGANVLTF
D: TRBD1; size: many; V: TRBV10-3; J: TRBJ2-1; DNA: TGTGCCATCAGTCGGGACAGGGCCAGTGGGAATGAGCAGTTCTTC; CDR3: CAISRDRASGNEQFF
D: -; size: -; V: TRBV18; J: TRBJ2-7; DNA: TGTGCCAGCTCACAAACGAGGGGGGCCTACGAGCAGTACTTC; CDR3: CASSQTRGAYEQYF
D: TRBD2; size: many; V: TRBV7-9; J: TRBJ2-2; DNA: TGTGCCAGCAGCTTCCCAGCGGGGGGATCGTTCACCGGGGAGCTGTTTTTT; CDR3: CASSFPAGGSFTGELFF
D: -; size: many; V: TRBV27; J: TRBJ1-6; DNA: TGTGCCAGCACCCGAACTAGCTCCTATAATTCACCCCTCCACTTT; CDR3: CASTRTSSYNSPLHF
D: -; size: many; V: TRBV19; J: TRBJ1-1; DNA: TGTGCCAGTAGTATAGGGGGGGCTAGAGTCTACTGGACTGAAGCTTTCTTT; CDR3: CASSIGGARVYWTEAFF